Listed below are T cell receptor beta chains from one sample, sequenced in a study of control samples from healthy donors and cancer patients. Profiled with immunoSEQ multiplex PCR; TCRdb holds only in-frame clones, not every one. This table has under 150,000 clones, around nine tenths appearing once. Sequencing used blood. Receptors were obtained from a woman aged 25 to 39 in good health. The CDR3 runs from the conserved cysteine through the conserved F or W. A D gene is named only where the DNA matches it firmly. The listing skips clone size in some rows; elsewhere it reads once, few, many or a size class.

d_gene	v_gene	j_gene	abundance	CDR3nt	CDR3aa
-	TRBV16	TRBJ2-7	once	TGTGCCAGCAGCCAATCGATGGCCTACGAGCAGTACTTC	CASSQSMAYEQYF
-	TRBV5-4	TRBJ2-5	-	TGTGCCAGCAGCTTACTAGCCGAAGAGACCCAGTACTTC	CASSLLAEETQYF
TRBD1	TRBV3-1/TRBV3-2	TRBJ1-2	-	TGTGCCAGCAGCCAAGATGGGACAGGGGGCAGTGGGAACTATGGCTACACCTTC	CASSQDGTGGSGNYGYTF
TRBD1	TRBV7-8	TRBJ1-3	-	TGTGCCAGCAGCCGGACAGGGACTGGAAACACCATATATTTT	CASSRTGTGNTIYF
-	TRBV30	TRBJ1-2	-	TGTGCCTGGAGTGTCTTACAGGATGGGGGCTACACCTTC	CAWSVLQDGGYTF
TRBD1	TRBV7-9	TRBJ2-7	-	TGTGCCAGCAGCTTATACTCCAGGGGGCCTTACGAGCAGTACTTC	CASSLYSRGPYEQYF
-	TRBV29-1	TRBJ1-1	-	TGCAGCGGAGGACTCTCGAACACTGAAGCTTTCTTT	CSGGLSNTEAFF
TRBD1	TRBV5-1	TRBJ2-7	-	TGCGCCAGCAGCGTGTCGACAGGGCCCGGGTACGAGCAGTACTTC	CASSVSTGPGYEQYF
TRBD1	TRBV6-1	TRBJ1-5	-	TGTGCCAGCAGTGAGTTGGTGACAGGGGGCTCTCAGCCCCAGCATTTT	CASSELVTGGSQPQHF
-	TRBV11-2	TRBJ2-7	-	TGTGCCAGCAGCACGGGCCAGGGTTACGAGCAGTACTTC	CASSTGQGYEQYF
TRBD1	TRBV7-8	TRBJ2-5	-	TGTGCCAGCGAGGGGGCATGGGAGACCCAGTACTTC	CASEGAWETQYF
-	TRBV14	TRBJ1-5	-	TGTGCCAGCAGCCAATTTGGGGAGTCAAGCAATCAGCCCCAGCATTTT	CASSQFGESSNQPQHF
-	TRBV6-5	TRBJ1-1	once	TGTGCCAGCAGTCAGGAGATGAACACTGAAGCTTTCTTT	CASSQEMNTEAFF
-	TRBV10-1	TRBJ2-3	-	TGCGCCAGCAGTAGACAGAATTACAACACAGATACGCAGTATTTT	CASSRQNYNTDTQYF
-	TRBV28	TRBJ2-7	-	TGCGCCAGCAGTCAGTTCTACGAGCAGTACTTC	CASSQFYEQYF
-	TRBV15	TRBJ2-4	-	TGTGCCACCAGCAGAGAAGGGGGGGCCAAAAACATTCAGTACTTC	CATSREGGAKNIQYF
TRBD1	TRBV29-1	TRBJ1-4	-	TGCAGCGGCTCGGGACAGTCTAATGAAAAACTGTTTTTT	CSGSGQSNEKLFF
-	TRBV2	TRBJ2-5	-	TGTGTCGCTGCTGGCGCCGCGCAGGAGACCCAGTACTTC	CVAAGAAQETQYF
-	TRBV27	TRBJ2-3	-	TGTGCCAGCAGTTTATTTACAGGGTCGGCAGATACGCAGTATTTT	CASSLFTGSADTQYF
-	TRBV7-2	TRBJ2-7	-	TGTGCCAGCAGCTTAGCGGCCGGAGTCTCCTACGAGCAGTACTTC	CASSLAAGVSYEQYF
-	TRBV30	TRBJ1-1	-	TGTGCCTGGAGAACCGGGGTGGGCACTGAAGCTTTCTTT	CAWRTGVGTEAFF
TRBD1	TRBV9	TRBJ1-2	-	TGTGCCAGCAGCGTAGATCGCGAGCAGGGGGATTCCTATGGCTACACCTTC	CASSVDREQGDSYGYTF
-	TRBV27	TRBJ1-4	-	TGTGCCAGCAGTTCAACGGGAGGGGGGACATTTAATGAAAAACTGTTTTTT	CASSSTGGGTFNEKLFF
TRBD1	TRBV19	TRBJ2-5	once	TGTGCCAGTACCGGCGACAGGGACGTTAGGACCCAGTACTTC	CASTGDRDVRTQYF
TRBD1	TRBV23-1	TRBJ1-1	once	TGCGCCAGCAGTCAGGCCCCCGACAGGGATGAAATTGAAGCTTTCTTT	CASSQAPDRDEIEAFF
-	TRBV12-3/TRBV12-4	TRBJ2-7	-	TGTGCCAGCAGTTTGGGTCAGCCCTACGAGCAGTACTTC	CASSLGQPYEQYF
-	TRBV13	TRBJ1-1	-	TGTGCCAGCAGCTTAATAGGGGACACTGAAGCTTTCTTT	CASSLIGDTEAFF
-	TRBV11-2	TRBJ2-7	-	TGTGCCAGCAGCTTAGCAGGGGAGCAGTACTTC	CASSLAGEQYF
-	TRBV14	TRBJ1-6	-	TGTGCCAGCAGCCAGAATTCACCCCTCCACTTT	CASSQNSPLHF
TRBD2	TRBV4-2	TRBJ2-7	-	TGTGCCAGCAGCCAAGATGGGCTAGCGGGAGGCGAGCAGTACTTC	CASSQDGLAGGEQYF
TRBD1	TRBV5-6	TRBJ1-2	-	TGTGCCAGCAGCTCCCGGGACAGGGTGCGTGGCTACACCTTC	CASSSRDRVRGYTF
-	TRBV5-6	TRBJ1-5	few	TGTGCCAGCAGCAATTGGGGTGGCAATCAGCCCCAGCATTTT	CASSNWGGNQPQHF
-	TRBV2	TRBJ2-2	-	TGTGCCAGCAGTCGACAGGTCCCCGGGGAGCTGTTTTTT	CASSRQVPGELFF
-	TRBV23-1	TRBJ1-4	once	TGCGCCAGCAGTCAGATCTGCGGGCCAAATGAAAAACTGTTTTTT	CASSQICGPNEKLFF
-	TRBV19	TRBJ2-2	-	TGTGCCAGTAGTCCTGCAACCACACAAGCGAACACCGGGGAGCTGTTTTTT	CASSPATTQANTGELFF
-	TRBV2	TRBJ2-7	-	TGTGCCAGCAGTGAAAACGGGTACGAGCAGTACTTC	CASSENGYEQYF
-	TRBV15	TRBJ1-2	-	TGTGCCACCAGCGCGAGTCGGTCCTCCGGTGGCTACACCTTC	CATSASRSSGGYTF
TRBD1	TRBV5-1	TRBJ1-4	-	TGCGCCAGCAGCTTAGGGGGCATTTATGAAAAACTGTTTTTT	CASSLGGIYEKLFF
-	TRBV19	TRBJ2-1	-	TGTGCCAGTACCCCCGGGCAGGCCTACAATGAGCAGTTCTTC	CASTPGQAYNEQFF
-	TRBV9	TRBJ1-6	-	TGTGCCAGCAGCCCCACTCGGGGTGGGAATTCACCCCTCCACTTT	CASSPTRGGNSPLHF
-	TRBV6-5	TRBJ2-7	-	TGTGCCAGCAGTCTTGGGACCTTCGGCACCTACGAGCAGTACTTC	CASSLGTFGTYEQYF